Described below is a single T cell receptor beta chain sequence and its context. Its specific antigen is unknown. Base qualities were left out, and no much larger clone turns up one base away. The source of the sample is a study of blood T cell repertoires in COVID-19 (dated by TCRdb to 2018 to 2021). For the study in its entirety: Collaborator samples came from the United States, Italy and Spain and covered acute and convalescent phases of COVID-19. The prospective study material was composed of cDNA or gDNA derived from T cells, B-cell-depleted T cells, or PBMCs. The dataset comprised deeply sampled blood TCRbeta repertoires from subjects exposed to, actively infected with, or recovered from COVID-19. A freely available public database, intended as a resource for researchers studying the immune response to SARS-CoV-2, is where the repertoires were released. The samples were drawn from two sources: the first 160 participants of the ongoing ImmuneRACE study, and 1,000 to 1,500 subjects contributed by 6 global collaborators. The sample metadata nearly always contained a de-identified subject ID, COVID-19 status, age in years and sex. Where HLA class I and class II types were available, the types were taken from metadata supplied by the sample provider, not from assay-based typing. Findings and caveats that apply to the study as a whole: Clinical and demographic metadata were provided uncurated, with the amount varying by source and participant.

V ends up 0 bases short and J 7 bases short, with an unmatched junction base count of 13. For CDR1 and CDR2, the germline V gene lists SGHRS and YFSETQ. The CDR3 sequence holds 18 residues, the cysteine and phenylalanine included. Only the CDR3 portion is preserved as DNA: 54 bases, with reading frame beginning at the first base. Collaborating institutions collected whole blood in K2EDTA tubes following their own protocols. For TCRbeta analysis, collaborator samples were shipped as frozen whole blood, as isolated PBMCs, or as DNA extracted from either sample type. The immunoSEQ Assay, a bias-controlled multiplex PCR, was used to amplify TCRbeta CDR3 regions from genomic DNA. On the study's bioinformatics: Nucleated cell counts per sample were estimated from amplification of reference gene primers within the assay. Sequence reads were collapsed and filtered to measure the absolute abundance of every unique TCRbeta CDR3 rearrangement. Productive Simpson clonality was computed per sample as the square root of Simpson's diversity index over productive rearrangements. TCRdb re-hosts the immuneACCESS table, in-frame sequences only. Its copies lack some clones; in the studies checked, an unresolved V gene accounts for under half of them, and the cause for the rest is not known. That table furnishes V, J and clone size, whereas the DNA furnished D and trimming. Within this sample are around 380,000 clones, with roughly four fifths of them counted one time only. Of the sample, 0.85% to 1.3% falls within the top ten clones.

Sequenced material: peripheral blood. Recombination joined TRBV5-1 with TRBJ1-6; a stretch of 7 junction bases matches TRBD1. This TCR came from a human donor with acute or convalescent COVID-19. The donor label of this sample is uncertain. The nucleotides are TGCGCCAGCAGCTTGGGCCTGCACACCGGGACAGAAAATTCACCCCTCCACTTT. Its translation reads: CASSLGLHTGTENSPLHF.